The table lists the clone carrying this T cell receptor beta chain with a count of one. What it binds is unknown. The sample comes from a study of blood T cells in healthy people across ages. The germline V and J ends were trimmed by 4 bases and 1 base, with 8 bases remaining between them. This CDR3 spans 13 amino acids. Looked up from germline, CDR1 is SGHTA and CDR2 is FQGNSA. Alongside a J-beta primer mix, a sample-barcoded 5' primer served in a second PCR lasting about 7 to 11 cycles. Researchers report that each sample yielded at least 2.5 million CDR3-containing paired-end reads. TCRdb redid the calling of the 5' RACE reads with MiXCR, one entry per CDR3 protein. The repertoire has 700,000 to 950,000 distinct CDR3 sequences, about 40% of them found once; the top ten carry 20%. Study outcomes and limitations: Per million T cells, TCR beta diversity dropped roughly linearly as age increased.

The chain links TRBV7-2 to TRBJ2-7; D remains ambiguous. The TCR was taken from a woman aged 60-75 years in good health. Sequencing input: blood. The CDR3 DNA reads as TGTGCCAGCAGCTCCCGGACGTCCTACGAGCAGTACTTC. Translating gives CASSSRTSYEQYF.